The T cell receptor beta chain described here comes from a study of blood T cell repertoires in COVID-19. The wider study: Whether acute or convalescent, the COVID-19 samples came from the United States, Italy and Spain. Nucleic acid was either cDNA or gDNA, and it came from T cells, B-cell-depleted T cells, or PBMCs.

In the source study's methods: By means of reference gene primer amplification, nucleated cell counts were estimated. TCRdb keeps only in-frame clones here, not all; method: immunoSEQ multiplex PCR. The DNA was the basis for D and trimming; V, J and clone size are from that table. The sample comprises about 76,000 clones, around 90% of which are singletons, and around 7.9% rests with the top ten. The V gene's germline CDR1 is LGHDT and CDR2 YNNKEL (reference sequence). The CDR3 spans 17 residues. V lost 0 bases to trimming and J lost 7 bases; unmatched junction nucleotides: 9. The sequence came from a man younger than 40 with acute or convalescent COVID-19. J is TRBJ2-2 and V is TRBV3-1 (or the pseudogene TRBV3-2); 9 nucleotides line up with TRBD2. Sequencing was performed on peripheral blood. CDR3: CASSQDLRTSVIGELFF. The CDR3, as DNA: TGTGCCAGCAGCCAAGATCTCCGGACTAGCGTGATCGGGGAGCTGTTTTTT.